These T cell receptor beta chains were read from a single sample in a study of CD8 T cells in ankylosing spondylitis. TCRdb analysed the 5' RACE reads with MiXCR anew, one entry per CDR3 protein. The sample shows a few hundred thousand distinct CDR3 sequences, about 20% of them seen only once. Sequencing was carried out using blood, either unsorted or a sorted T cell fraction (not recorded which). All receptors derive from a female donor with ankylosing spondylitis or in good health (not recorded which). Each CDR3 is given with its conserved first and last residue. The D gene is left open where the match is weak. Only part of the rows carry a size: once, few, many, or a class if the clone is expanded.

j_gene | v_gene | abundance | d_gene | CDR3nt | CDR3aa
TRBJ2-7 | TRBV4-3 | few | TRBD1 | TGCGCCAGCAGCCAAGATTTGACAGGGCTAACCTACGAGCAGTACTTC | CASSQDLTGLTYEQYF
TRBJ2-6 | TRBV4-3 | many | - | TGCGCCAGCAGCCAAGAGAGCTCTGGGGCCAACGTCCTGACTTTC | CASSQESSGANVLTF
TRBJ2-1 | TRBV2 | few | - | TGTGCCAGCAACCGGGACGTCAATGAGCAGTTCTTC | CASNRDVNEQFF
TRBJ2-7 | TRBV7-9 | few | - | TGTGCCAGCAGCGTACACCGGGACACTGACTACGAGCAGTACTTC | CASSVHRDTDYEQYF
TRBJ1-2 | TRBV30 | - | - | TGTGCCTGGAGTGTATCTGATGGCTACACCTTC | CAWSVSDGYTF
TRBJ1-2 | TRBV4-3 | - | - | TGCGCCAGCAGCCATGGCCAGAACTATGGCTACACCTTC | CASSHGQNYGYTF
TRBJ2-2 | TRBV19 | - | - | TGTGCCAGTAGTGCCGGTCACACCGGGGAGCTGTTTTTT | CASSAGHTGELFF
TRBJ1-1 | TRBV6-1 | - | - | TGTGCCAGCACCCCGGGTGGGCCCCCGAACACTGAAGCTTTCTTT | CASTPGGPPNTEAFF
TRBJ2-7 | TRBV6-1 | few | - | TGTGCCAGCAGTCTTAGGAGGGAATCCGCCGAGCAGTACTTC | CASSLRRESAEQYF
TRBJ2-7 | TRBV7-6 | - | - | TGTGCCAGCAGCGCCAAGGACGAGCAGTACTTC | CASSAKDEQYF
TRBJ2-2 | TRBV7-2 | - | - | TGTGCCAGCAGCCCCGACTACACCGGGGAGCTGTTTTTT | CASSPDYTGELFF
TRBJ1-4 | TRBV7-2 | many | - | TGTGCCAGCAGCTTAGGTCCTTGGGAAAAACTGTTTTTT | CASSLGPWEKLFF
TRBJ2-7 | TRBV9 | - | - | TGTGCCAGCAGCGTAGACAGTGGTTCTGGGAGGGGGGAGCAGTACTTC | CASSVDSGSGRGEQYF
TRBJ2-1 | TRBV7-2 | many | TRBD2 | TGTGCCAGCAGGACTAGCGGGAGGTCCTACAATGAGCAGTTCTTC | CASRTSGRSYNEQFF
TRBJ2-3 | TRBV19 | many | - | TGTGCCAGTAGGGACAGCACAGATACGCAGTATTTT | CASRDSTDTQYF
TRBJ2-3 | TRBV3-1 | many | TRBD2 | TGTGCCAGCAGTTACCTAGCGGGAGTCCCAGATACGCAGTATTTT | CASSYLAGVPDTQYF
TRBJ2-3 | TRBV5-6 | - | - | TGTGCCAGCAGCGCCCGGGGCGGCACAGATACGCAGTATTTT | CASSARGGTDTQYF
TRBJ1-2 | TRBV20-1 | - | TRBD1 | TGCAGTGCTGCCGCGTCGGCAGGGGGAGTCGGCTACACCTTC | CSAAASAGGVGYTF
TRBJ1-3 | TRBV6-5 | - | TRBD1 | TGTGCCAGCAGTTGGTCGACAGGGTCTGGCGGAAACACCATATATTTT | CASSWSTGSGGNTIYF
TRBJ2-1 | TRBV10-2 | - | TRBD2 | TGCGCCAGCAGCGATATAGCGGGCCTAAATGAGCAGTTCTTC | CASSDIAGLNEQFF
TRBJ1-1 | TRBV7-7 | few | - | TGTGCTAGCAGCTTAGGGGGTAGGGACACTGAAGCTTTCTTT | CASSLGGRDTEAFF
TRBJ2-5 | TRBV7-2 | few | - | TGTGCCAGCAGCTTTGGCAGGGCCTCGGGTGAAGAGACCCAGTACTTC | CASSFGRASGEETQYF
TRBJ1-5 | TRBV20-1 | - | - | TGCAGTGCTAAAGGGGCTATCAATCAGCCCCAGCATTTT | CSAKGAINQPQHF
TRBJ2-5 | TRBV5-1 | - | TRBD2 | TGCGCCAGCAGCCGGACTAGCGTAGAGACCCAGTACTTC | CASSRTSVETQYF
TRBJ1-1 | TRBV12-3/TRBV12-4 | - | TRBD1 | TGTGCCAGCAGTCAGGGGGCTTCGAACACTGAAGCTTTCTTT | CASSQGASNTEAFF
TRBJ2-3 | TRBV5-6 | - | TRBD2 | TGTGCCAGCAGCGAATTCCGGACTAGCGGGAGGGAAAGCACAGATACGCAGTATTTT | CASSEFRTSGRESTDTQYF
TRBJ2-2 | TRBV25-1 | - | - | TGTGCCAGCAGTGAATATCTACAGAGCACCGGGGAGCTGTTTTTT | CASSEYLQSTGELFF
TRBJ1-1 | TRBV12-3/TRBV12-4 | many | TRBD1 | TGTGCCAGCAAGGGACAGGCGAACACTGAAGCTTTCTTT | CASKGQANTEAFF
TRBJ2-2 | TRBV7-2 | many | - | TGTGCCAGCAGTTATATTTCCACCGGGGAGCTGTTTTTT | CASSYISTGELFF
TRBJ1-5 | TRBV10-1 | many | - | TGCGCCAGCTCGGACGGATCGGGACAGCCCCAGCATTTT | CASSDGSGQPQHF
TRBJ1-1 | TRBV12-3/TRBV12-4 | many | - | TGTGCCTCCAGGGAGAACACTGAAGCTTTCTTT | CASRENTEAFF
TRBJ2-1 | TRBV6-1 | many | - | TGTGCCAGCACTAGGGAGCCGGGTTTAGAGAATGAGCAGTTCTTC | CASTREPGLENEQFF
TRBJ2-2 | TRBV5-5 | - | - | TGTGCCAGCAGCTTGAGGCCAGGGGGGGCTAACACCGGGGAGCTGTTTTTT | CASSLRPGGANTGELFF
TRBJ2-3 | TRBV6-2/TRBV6-3 | few | - | TGTGCCAGCTACAGGGGGGGCGCAGATACGCAGTATTTT | CASYRGGADTQYF
TRBJ1-1 | TRBV6-2/TRBV6-3 | - | - | TGTGCCAGCAGTCCCACTCGGGGGGTGAACACTGAAGCTTTCTTT | CASSPTRGVNTEAFF
TRBJ1-2 | TRBV5-5 | - | - | TGTGCAGGCAGCTTGAAGTCCATTGGGGGCTACACCTTC | CAGSLKSIGGYTF
TRBJ1-2 | TRBV20-1 | few | - | TGCAGTGCTAGAGACGGGGCCAGGTTTACTTATGGCTACACCTTC | CSARDGARFTYGYTF
TRBJ1-5 | TRBV6-5 | - | TRBD1 | TGTGCCAGCAGTTCTGGACAGGTCAATCAGCCCCAGCATTTT | CASSSGQVNQPQHF
TRBJ2-1 | TRBV20-1 | - | - | TGCAGTGGGGGGCGGGGGAGTGGAAATGAGCAGTTCTTC | CSGGRGSGNEQFF
TRBJ1-2 | TRBV30 | few | - | TGTGCCTGGATGGGCGGGGTAAACTATGGCTACACCTTC | CAWMGGVNYGYTF
TRBJ1-5 | TRBV11-2 | few | - | TGTGCCAGCAGCTGGGCGGGGGGGCAGCCCCAGCATTTT | CASSWAGGQPQHF
TRBJ1-2 | TRBV10-3 | many | - | TGTGCCATCAGTGACGCGGCGGGAGATGGCTACACCTTC | CAISDAAGDGYTF
TRBJ1-2 | TRBV12-3/TRBV12-4 | many | - | TGTGCCAGCAGGAAGGGACTGGTTAACTATGGCTACACCTTC | CASRKGLVNYGYTF
TRBJ2-5 | TRBV30 | - | TRBD1 | TGTGCCTGGACAGGGGGCAGCCAAGAGACCCAGTACTTC | CAWTGGSQETQYF
TRBJ2-7 | TRBV20-1 | many | - | TGCAGCGTAAAGCAGATCTACGAGCAGTACTTC | CSVKQIYEQYF
TRBJ2-7 | TRBV20-1 | - | - | TGCAGTGCTAGAGTAGTAGCCAGGGAGCAGTACTTC | CSARVVAREQYF
TRBJ2-1 | TRBV28 | few | TRBD2 | TGTGCCAGCAGTTTTCGGGGGACTAGAGGGAGTGAGCAGTTCTTC | CASSFRGTRGSEQFF